Listed here are 4 T cell receptor beta chains from one sample, sequenced in a study of T cells in localized non-small cell lung cancer. Assay used: immunoSEQ multiplex PCR; TCRdb lists only in-frame clones, some missing. The table has 55,000 to 80,000 clones, 84% seen once; the top ten hold approximately 15%. The sequenced sample was peripheral blood, obtained before any cancer treatment. These receptors all stem from a female donor older than 55 with stage I lung adenocarcinoma.

The rearrangement joins TRBV5-8 to TRBJ1-2, with a weak D call TRBD1 (6 bases). The V end lost 2 bases, the J end lost 1 base, and 9 bases lay between the germline ends. The CDR3 sequence is 14 residues long. Germline CDR1 and CDR2: SGHTS and YDEGEE. DNA for the CDR3: TGTGCCAGCAGCTTTAGACAGGTTAACTATGGCTACACCTTC. It translates to CASSFRQVNYGYTF.

The chain combines TRBV19 with TRBJ2-7; 16 bases match TRBD2. The germline V gene encodes CDR1 LNHDA and CDR2 SQIVND (reference sequence). The V segment lost 4 bases and the J segment 2 bases; nucleotides outside the gene matches: 2. The CDR3 is 16 residues long. CDR3 DNA: TGTGCCAGTAGTACGGGACTAGCGGGAGGGACCTACGAGCAGTACTTC. Encoded protein: CASSTGLAGGTYEQYF.

The V gene is TRBV6-5, the J gene TRBJ2-1, with 12 bases fitting TRBD2. From germline, CDR1 is MNHEY and CDR2 SVGAGI. The CDR3 extends over 16 amino acids. Losses at the gene ends were 0 bases for V and 10 bases for J; bases not matched to a gene: 7. In DNA form, the CDR3 reads TGTGCCAGCAGTTACTCGACTAGCGGGAGCCGGGGAGAGCAGTTCTTC. This codes for CASSYSTSGSRGEQFF.

V and J are TRBV6-1 and TRBJ1-4; D gene uncertain. The CDR3 sequence is 15 residues long. The V and J ends lost 5 bases and 3 bases respectively, with 13 bases between them. Germline assignment: CDR1 MNHNS and CDR2 SASEGT. The chain's CDR3 is CASSFLGGSNEKLFF. The CDR3 nucleotides read TGTGCCAGCAGTTTCTTAGGAGGGTCTAATGAAAAACTGTTTTTT.